This TCR beta chain is from a study of T cells in narcolepsy. The study, taken as a whole, reports: Autoreactive HCRT-specific and TRIB2-specific clonotypes were marked in same-patient CSF-versus-blood CD4+ comparisons. Some memory CD4+ repertoires had no autoreactive clone sequences.

CDR1 and CDR2 (germline): PRHDT, FYEKMQ (reference sequence). Trimming removed 0 bases at V and 2 bases at J, with 5 bases between. The CDR3 is made up of 14 amino acids. Notes on this clone: Antigen specificity is unknown.

Measured with immunoSEQ multiplex PCR; TCRdb has only the in-frame clones, and not every one. The sample lists about 26,000 clones; about 80% were seen once. The source is a human donor in good health. Sequencing input: memory (CD45RA-) CD4+ T cells from blood. This rearrangement joins TRBV13 to TRBJ1-5; D is ambiguous. The CDR3: CASSLGQGNQPQHF. DNA for the CDR3: TGTGCCAGCAGCTTAGGCCAGGGCAATCAGCCCCAGCATTTT.